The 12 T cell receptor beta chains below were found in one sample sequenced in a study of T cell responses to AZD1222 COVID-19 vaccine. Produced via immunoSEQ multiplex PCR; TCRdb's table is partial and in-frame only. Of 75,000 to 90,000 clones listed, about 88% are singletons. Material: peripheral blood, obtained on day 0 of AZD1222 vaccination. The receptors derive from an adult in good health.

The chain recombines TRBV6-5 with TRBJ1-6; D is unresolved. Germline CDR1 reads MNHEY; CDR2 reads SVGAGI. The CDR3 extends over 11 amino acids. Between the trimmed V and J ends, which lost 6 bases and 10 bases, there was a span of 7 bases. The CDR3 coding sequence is TGTGCCAGCAGGAACGGCTCACCCCTCCACTTT. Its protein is CASRNGSPLHF.

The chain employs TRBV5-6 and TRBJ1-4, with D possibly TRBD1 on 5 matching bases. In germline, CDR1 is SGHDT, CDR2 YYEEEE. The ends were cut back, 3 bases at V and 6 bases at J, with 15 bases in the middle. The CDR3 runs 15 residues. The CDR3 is CASSSRNGGHEKLFF. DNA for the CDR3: TGTGCCAGCAGCTCTCGCAATGGGGGTCATGAAAAACTGTTTTTT.

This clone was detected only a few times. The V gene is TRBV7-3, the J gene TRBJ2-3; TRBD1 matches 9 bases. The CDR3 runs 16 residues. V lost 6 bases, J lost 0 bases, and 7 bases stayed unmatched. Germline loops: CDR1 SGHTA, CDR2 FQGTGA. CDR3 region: CASSPGTGPSTDTQYF. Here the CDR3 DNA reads TGTGCCAGCAGTCCCGGGACAGGGCCTAGCACAGATACGCAGTATTTT.

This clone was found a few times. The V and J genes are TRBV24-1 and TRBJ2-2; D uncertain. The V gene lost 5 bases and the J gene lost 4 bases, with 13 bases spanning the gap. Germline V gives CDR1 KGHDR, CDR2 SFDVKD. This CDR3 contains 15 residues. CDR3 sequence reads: CATSVAALSTGELFF. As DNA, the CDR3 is TGTGCCACCAGTGTGGCTGCACTAAGCACCGGGGAGCTGTTTTTT.

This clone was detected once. In DNA, the CDR3 is TGTGCCAGCAGCCGCTTCTTGACAGGGGCCGGGGGTGGTTCACCCCTCCACTTT. Its translation is CASSRFLTGAGGGSPLHF. This chain uses TRBV4-2 with TRBJ1-6; 8 positions match TRBD1. The germline V gene encodes CDR1 LGHNA and CDR2 YNFKEQ. The CDR3 runs 18 residues. V trimming: 4 bases; J trimming: 9 bases; junction bases outside the gene matches: 17.

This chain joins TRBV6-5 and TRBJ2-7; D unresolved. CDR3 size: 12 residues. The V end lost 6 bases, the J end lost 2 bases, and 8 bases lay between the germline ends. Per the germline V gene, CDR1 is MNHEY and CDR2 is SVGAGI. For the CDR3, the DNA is TGTGCCAGCAGAGACCCGACCTACGAGCAGTACTTC. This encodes CASRDPTYEQYF.

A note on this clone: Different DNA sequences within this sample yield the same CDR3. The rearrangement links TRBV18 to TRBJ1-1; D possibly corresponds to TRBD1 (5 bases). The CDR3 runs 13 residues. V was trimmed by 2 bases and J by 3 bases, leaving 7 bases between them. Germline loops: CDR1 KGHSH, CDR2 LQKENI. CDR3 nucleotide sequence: TGTGCCAGCTCACCATCACAGGACACTGAAGCTTTCTTT. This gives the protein CASSPSQDTEAFF. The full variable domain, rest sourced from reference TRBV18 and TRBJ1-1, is NAGVMQNPRHLVRRRGQEARLRCSPMKGHSHVYWYRQLPEEGLKFMVYLQKENIIDESGMPKERFSAEFPKEGPSILRIQQVVRGDSAAYFCASSPSQDTEAFFGQGTRLTVV.

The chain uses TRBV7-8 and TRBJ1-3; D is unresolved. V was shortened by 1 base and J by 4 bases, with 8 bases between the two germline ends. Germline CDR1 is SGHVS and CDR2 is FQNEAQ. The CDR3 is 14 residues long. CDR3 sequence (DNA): TGTGCCAGCAGCTTAGTTTCACAGGGAAACACCATATATTTT. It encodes CASSLVSQGNTIYF.

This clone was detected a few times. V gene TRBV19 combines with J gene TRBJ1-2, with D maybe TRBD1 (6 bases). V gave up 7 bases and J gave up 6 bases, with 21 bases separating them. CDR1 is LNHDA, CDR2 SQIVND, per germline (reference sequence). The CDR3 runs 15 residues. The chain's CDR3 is CASKSRGGGLDGYTF. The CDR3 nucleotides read TGTGCCAGTAAATCCCGAGGGGGGGGATTGGATGGCTACACCTTC. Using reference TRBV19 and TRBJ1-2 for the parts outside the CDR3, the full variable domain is DGGITQSPKYLFRKEGQNVTLSCEQNLNHDAMYWYRQDPGQGLRLIYYSQIVNDFQKGDIAEGYSVSREKKESFPLTVTSAQKNPTAFYLCASKSRGGGLDGYTFGSGTRLTVV.

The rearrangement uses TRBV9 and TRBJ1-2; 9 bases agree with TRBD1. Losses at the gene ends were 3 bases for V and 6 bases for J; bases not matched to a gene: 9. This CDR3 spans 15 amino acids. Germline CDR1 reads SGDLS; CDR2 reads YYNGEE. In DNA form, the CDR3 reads TGTGCCAGCAGCGGAAGCTCCGGACAGGGGAATGGCTACACCTTC. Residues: CASSGSSGQGNGYTF.

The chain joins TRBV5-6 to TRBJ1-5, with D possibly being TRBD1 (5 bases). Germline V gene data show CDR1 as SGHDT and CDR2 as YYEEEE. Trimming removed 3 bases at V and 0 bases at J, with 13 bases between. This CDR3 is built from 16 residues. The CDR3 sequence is CASSSLGPNSNQPQHF. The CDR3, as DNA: TGTGCCAGCAGCTCGTTGGGACCAAATAGCAATCAGCCCCAGCATTTT.

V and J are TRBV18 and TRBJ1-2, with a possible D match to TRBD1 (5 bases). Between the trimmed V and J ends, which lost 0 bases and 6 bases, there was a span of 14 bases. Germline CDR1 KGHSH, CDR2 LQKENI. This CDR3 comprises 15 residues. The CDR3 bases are TGTGCCAGCTCACCACCGGGTACCCAGGGAAATGGCTACACCTTC. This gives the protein CASSPPGTQGNGYTF. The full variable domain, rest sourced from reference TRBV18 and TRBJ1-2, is NAGVMQNPRHLVRRRGQEARLRCSPMKGHSHVYWYRQLPEEGLKFMVYLQKENIIDESGMPKERFSAEFPKEGPSILRIQQVVRGDSAAYFCASSPPGTQGNGYTFGSGTRLTVV.